Listed here are 5 T cell receptor beta chains from one sample, sequenced in a study of T cell clonality in common variable immunodeficiency. Study-level results: In common variable immunodeficiency, TCR beta chains reportedly carried fewer deletions and N-nucleotide insertions.

The antigens for these receptors are not known. The method was immunoSEQ multiplex PCR; TCRdb's version includes in-frame clones alone and lacks a portion of them. This table lists several thousand clones. Sequencing was carried out using peripheral blood mononuclear cells. The receptors stem from a human donor with common variable immunodeficiency.

On this clone itself: Coverage ceases 3 residues before the CDR3 finishes, and the germline J gene fills in the end. The chain couples TRBV13 to TRBJ2-7, with a tentative D call TRBD2 (6 bases). Germline CDR1 and CDR2: PRHDT and FYEKMQ (reference sequence). The CDR3 is 14 amino acids. Trimming took 0 bases from V and 3 from J, leaving 9 bases between them. The sequenced part of the CDR3 DNA is TGTGCCAGCAGCTTAGGTGGAGGGGACTACGAG. Translating gives CASSLGGGDYE. The complete CDR3 reads CASSLGGGDYEQYF.

Details on this clone: The read ends 3 residues before the CDR3 terminus; that terminus is restored from the germline J gene. This chain joins TRBV7-2 and TRBJ1-2; no reliable D call. Between the trimmed V and J ends, which lost 5 bases and 2 bases, there was a span of 15 bases. CDR1 is SGHTA, CDR2 FQGNSA, per germline. This CDR3 comprises 15 residues. CDR3 DNA, as far as it was read: TGTGCCAGCAGCCCGAGGACCGCGGGCAACTATGGC. Protein product: CASSPRTAGNYG. The full CDR3 reads CASSPRTAGNYGYTF.

Concerning this clone itself: The read ends 3 residues shy of where the CDR3 ends; the end is completed using the germline J gene. This rearrangement joins TRBV30 to TRBJ2-5, with D unresolved. This CDR3 has 14 amino acids. Trimming shortened V by 0 bases and J by 1 base, and 9 bases separated the two germline ends. Per the germline V gene, CDR1 is GTSNPN and CDR2 is SVGIG (reference sequence). This CDR3 reads CAWSVSGVQETQYF. The CDR3 bases that were read are TGTGCCTGGAGTGTTTCAGGAGTCCAAGAGACC.

On this clone itself: The DNA ends 3 residues before the CDR3 does, and the rest of the CDR3 is filled in from the germline J gene. The rearrangement uses TRBV6-1 and TRBJ2-7, with 12 bases matching TRBD2. Per the germline V gene, CDR1 is MNHNS and CDR2 is SASEGT. The CDR3 length is 15 residues. V shed 4 bases and J 6 bases; nucleotides not matched to a gene: 7. Incomplete CDR3 DNA: TGTGCCAGCAGTGGGACCGGGACTAGCGGGTCCGAG. Translation: CASSGTGTSGSE. The whole CDR3 reads CASSGTGTSGSEQYF.

On this clone: The sequence runs out 3 residues before the end of the CDR3; the remainder is reconstructed from the germline J gene. J is TRBJ2-7 and V is TRBV7-2, with D possibly matching TRBD2 (5 bases). Germline V gives CDR1 SGHTA, CDR2 FQGNSA. The CDR3 is 15 amino acids. V was clipped by 3 bases and J by 0 bases, with 12 bases between them. Partial CDR3 DNA: TGTGCCAGCAGCTTTCGGAGCGGAAACTCCTACGAG. Encoded protein: CASSFRSGNSYE. The whole CDR3 region reads CASSFRSGNSYEQYF.